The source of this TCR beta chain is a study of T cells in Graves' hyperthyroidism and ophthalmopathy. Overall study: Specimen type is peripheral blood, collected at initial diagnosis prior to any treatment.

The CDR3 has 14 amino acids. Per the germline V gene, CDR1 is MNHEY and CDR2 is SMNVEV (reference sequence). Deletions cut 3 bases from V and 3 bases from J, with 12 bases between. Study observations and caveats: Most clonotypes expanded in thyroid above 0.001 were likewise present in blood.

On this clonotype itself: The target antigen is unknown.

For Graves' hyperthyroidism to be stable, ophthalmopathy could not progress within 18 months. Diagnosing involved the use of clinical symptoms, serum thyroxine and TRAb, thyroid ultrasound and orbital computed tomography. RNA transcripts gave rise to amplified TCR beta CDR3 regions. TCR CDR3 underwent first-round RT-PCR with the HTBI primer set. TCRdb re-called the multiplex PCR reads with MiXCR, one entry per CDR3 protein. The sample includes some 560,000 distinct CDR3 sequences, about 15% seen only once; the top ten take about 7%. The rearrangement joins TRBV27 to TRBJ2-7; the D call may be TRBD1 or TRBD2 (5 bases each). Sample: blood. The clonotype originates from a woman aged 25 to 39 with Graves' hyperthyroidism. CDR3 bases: TGTGCCAGCAGTTTGGGGGACGGATTCTACGAGCAGTACTTC. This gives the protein CASSLGDGFYEQYF.